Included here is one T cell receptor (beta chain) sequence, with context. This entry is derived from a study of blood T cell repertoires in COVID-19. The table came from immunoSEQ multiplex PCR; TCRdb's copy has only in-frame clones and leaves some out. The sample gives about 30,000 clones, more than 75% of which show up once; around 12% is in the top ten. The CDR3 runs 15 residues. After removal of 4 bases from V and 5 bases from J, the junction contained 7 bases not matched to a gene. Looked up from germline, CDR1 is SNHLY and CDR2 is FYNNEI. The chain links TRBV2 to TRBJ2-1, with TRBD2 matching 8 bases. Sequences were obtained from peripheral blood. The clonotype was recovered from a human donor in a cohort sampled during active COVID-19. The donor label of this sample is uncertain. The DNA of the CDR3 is TGTGCCAGCAGTGGTCTAGTAGCGGGAAACAATGAGCAGTTCTTC. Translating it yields CASSGLVAGNNEQFF.